The 5 T cell receptor beta chains in this list originate from one sample, sequenced in a study of blood T cell repertoires in COVID-19. TCRdb's copy holds only in-frame clones and misses some; the assay was immunoSEQ multiplex PCR. Of 90,000 to 130,000 clones in the sample, 75% to 90% were seen once. Sequencing input: peripheral blood. The source of these receptors is a man between 65 and 85 years old with acute or convalescent COVID-19.

The V gene is TRBV3-1 (or the pseudogene TRBV3-2), the J gene TRBJ1-1; D unresolved. V lost 6 bases and J lost 2, with 19 bases in between. The germline gives CDR1 LGHDT, CDR2 YNNKEL (reference sequence). The CDR3 loop spans 16 amino acids. The CDR3 spells CASRHVVGGINTEAFF. DNA for the CDR3: TGTGCCAGCAGACACGTTGTCGGAGGGATTAACACTGAAGCTTTCTTT.

The chain joins TRBV25-1 to TRBJ1-2; 7 positions agree with TRBD1. The V and J ends lost 2 bases and 3 bases, in that order; junction bases with no gene match: 6. Germline V lookup: CDR1 MGHDK, CDR2 SYGVNS. This CDR3 has 15 residues. The CDR3 nucleotides are TGTGCCAGCAGTGAAATCGGGACAGCGGACTATGGCTACACCTTC. This gives the protein CASSEIGTADYGYTF.

This chain connects TRBV6-2 or TRBV6-3 to TRBJ2-2; D possibly corresponds to TRBD2 (5 bases). The CDR3 is 14 amino acids. The germline V gene encodes CDR1 MNHEY and CDR2 SVGEGT. Trimming left V 4 bases short and J 4 bases short, with 10 bases between. CDR3 residues: CASSWTGFTGELFF. The CDR3 region has the DNA TGTGCCAGCAGTTGGACGGGGTTCACCGGGGAGCTGTTTTTT.

V gene TRBV3-1 (or the pseudogene TRBV3-2) combines with J gene TRBJ1-5; D might be TRBD1 (6 bases). The CDR3 contains 15 residues. Per the germline V gene, CDR1 is LGHDT and CDR2 is YNNKEL (reference sequence). Trimming stripped 1 base from V and 3 bases from J, with 10 bases between. The CDR3 sequence: CASSQVGDINQPQHF. Written as DNA, the CDR3 is TGTGCCAGCAGCCAAGTGGGGGACATCAATCAGCCCCAGCATTTT.

J is TRBJ2-3 and V is TRBV7-3; 9 bases match TRBD1. The CDR3 totals 15 residues. Germline CDR1 SGHTA, CDR2 FQGTGA. With 5 bases clipped from V and 4 bases from J, the junction kept 7 bases outside the gene matches. The CDR3 bases are TGTGCCAGCAGCAAGGGACAGGGATTCCCAGATACGCAGTATTTT. As protein: CASSKGQGFPDTQYF.